The TCR beta chain described here comes from a study of T cell changes during pregnancy in multiple sclerosis. Assay: immunoSEQ multiplex PCR; the TCRdb copy retains only in-frame clones and omits some. The sample lists under 130,000 clones; 92% were seen once. V lost 8 bases to trimming and J lost 1 base, with 18 bases between them. CDR3 length: 15 amino acids. CDR1 and CDR2 (germline): SGHAT, FQNNGV. The TCR originated in a female donor with multiple sclerosis, enrolled in a pregnancy study. Material: peripheral blood, obtained after pregnancy. The V and J genes are TRBV11-2 and TRBJ2-7, with D perhaps TRBD2 (6 bases). The CDR3 coding sequence is TGTGCCAGCGTCCCCACGGGGGAACTTTCCTACGAGCAGTACTTC. Its translation is CASVPTGELSYEQYF.